This T cell receptor (beta chain) was profiled in a study of T cells after posttransplantation cyclophosphamide. V was cut by 5 bases and J by 2 bases, with 16 bases left in between. The CDR3 runs to 15 residues. CDR1 MNHEY and CDR2 SMNVEV come from the germline V gene (reference sequence). Here immunoSEQ multiplex PCR was the method, and the copy in TCRdb shows in-frame clones only, minus some. There are more than 25,000 clones in the sample, none observed a single time. Peripheral blood was collected from the related graft donor on the marrow donation day. Study-level findings and limits: Later post-transplant blood repertoires were often dominated by donor CD8+ memory clones. TRB overlap between skin or GI tissue T cells and blood was limited. Recipient CMV seropositivity and CMV reactivation strongly tracked TRB clonality.

This clone was detected ten times or more. Its antigen is unidentified. Source material: PBMCs. This TCR derives from a man aged 50 to 60 in good health, CMV-negative, and a related stem cell transplant donor. The chain is built from TRBV27 and TRBJ2-7; the D gene is possibly TRBD2 (7 bases). The DNA of the CDR3 is TGTGCCAGCAGTCGAGGGGGGGACCCGGCCTACGAGCAGTACTTC. Residues: CASSRGGDPAYEQYF.